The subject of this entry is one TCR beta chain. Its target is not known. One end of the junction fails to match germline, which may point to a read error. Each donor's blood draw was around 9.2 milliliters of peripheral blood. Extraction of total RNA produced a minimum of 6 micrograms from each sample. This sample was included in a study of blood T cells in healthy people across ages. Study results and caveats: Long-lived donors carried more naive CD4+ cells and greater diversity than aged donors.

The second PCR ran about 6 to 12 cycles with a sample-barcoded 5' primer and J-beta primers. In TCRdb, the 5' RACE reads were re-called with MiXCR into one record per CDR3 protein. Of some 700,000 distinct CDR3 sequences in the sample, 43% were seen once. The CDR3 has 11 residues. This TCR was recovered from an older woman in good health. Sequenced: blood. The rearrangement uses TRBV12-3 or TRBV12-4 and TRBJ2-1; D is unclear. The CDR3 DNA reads TGCGCCAGCAGCTACGACGAAGAGCAGTTCTTC. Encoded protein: CASSYDEEQFF.